The clone carrying this TCR beta chain appeared a single time. Its antigen is still unknown. Method: immunoSEQ multiplex PCR; TCRdb's copy keeps in-frame clones and lacks some. There are 66,000 or so clones in the sample; around 87% occur only once, and 2% to 2.5% lies in the top ten. These data are taken from a study of OX40 agonist ivuxolimab in advanced cancers. In the study overall: Partial responses were seen in three patients, one with hepatocellular carcinoma and two with cutaneous melanoma. Study conclusions and caveats: The study found that CD8+ T cells averaged more expanded clones than CD4+.

Trimming left V 2 bases short and J 3 bases short, with 10 bases between. Germline V gives CDR1 KGHSH, CDR2 LQKENI. This CDR3 spans 15 amino acids. The starting material was CD4+ or CD8+ T cells sorted from blood, obtained in a trial of the OX40 agonist ivuxolimab. The genes are TRBV18 and TRBJ1-4; no definite D call. The sequence was obtained from an adult with an advanced solid tumor such as melanoma, head and neck, liver or kidney cancer. The chain's CDR3 is CASSPGVQANEKLFF. DNA for the CDR3: TGTGCCAGCTCACCAGGGGTGCAGGCTAATGAAAAACTGTTTTTT. The full variable domain, completed using reference TRBV18 and TRBJ1-4, is NAGVMQNPRHLVRRRGQEARLRCSPMKGHSHVYWYRQLPEEGLKFMVYLQKENIIDESGMPKERFSAEFPKEGPSILRIQQVVRGDSAAYFCASSPGVQANEKLFFGSGTQLSVL.